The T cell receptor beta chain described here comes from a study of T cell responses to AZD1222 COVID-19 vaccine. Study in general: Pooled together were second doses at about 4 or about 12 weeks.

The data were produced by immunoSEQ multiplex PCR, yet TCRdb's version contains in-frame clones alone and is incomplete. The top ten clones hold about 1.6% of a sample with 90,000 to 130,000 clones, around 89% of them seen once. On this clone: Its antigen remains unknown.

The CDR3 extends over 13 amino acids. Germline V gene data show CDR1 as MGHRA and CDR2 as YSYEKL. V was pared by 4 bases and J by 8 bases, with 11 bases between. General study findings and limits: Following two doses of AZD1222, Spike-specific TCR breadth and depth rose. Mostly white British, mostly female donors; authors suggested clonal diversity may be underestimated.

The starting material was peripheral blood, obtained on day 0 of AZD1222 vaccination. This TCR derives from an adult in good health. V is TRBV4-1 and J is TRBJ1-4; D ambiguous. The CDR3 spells CASSPRVEEKLFF. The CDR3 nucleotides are TGCGCCAGCAGCCCCCGCGTCGAGGAAAAACTGTTTTTT.